Listed here are 17 T cell receptor beta chains from one sample, sequenced in a study of shared clonotypes between healthy human individuals. Positive CCR7 selection of CD45RO-negative cells yielded the naive CD8 cells, and terminally differentiated effector memory CD45RA+ cells were excluded. The method was immunoSEQ multiplex PCR; TCRdb's version includes in-frame clones alone and lacks a portion of them. There are around 2.1 million clones in the sample; about 92% occur only once, and approximately 1.7% lies in the top ten. Sequencing input: naive CD8+ T cells from PBMCs. The receptors derive from a man aged 18 to 29 in good health. Some clones in this sample may be carry-over from other donors' samples.

The chain recombines TRBV29-1 with TRBJ2-7, with D perhaps TRBD2 (5 bases). Between the trimmed V and J ends, which lost 0 bases and 12 bases, there was a span of 12 bases. The CDR3 loop spans 11 amino acids. Germline V gives CDR1 SQVTM, CDR2 ANQGSEA. This CDR3 is CSVEEEGFPYF. The CDR3 DNA is TGCAGCGTTGAAGAAGAGGGCTTTCCGTACTTC.

A word on this clone: At one of its ends the junction is not consistent with the germline gene, which may arise from a read error. The chain combines TRBV5-1 with TRBJ2-1, with 8 bases matching TRBD1. The CDR3 runs to 11 residues. Per the germline V gene, CDR1 is SGHRS and CDR2 is YFSETQ. CDR3 DNA sequence: TGCGCCAGCAGCGTGGGACAGGCGATTATCTTC. Translating gives CASSVGQAIIF.

The gene calls are TRBV29-1 and TRBJ1-4; a weak D match, TRBD1 (6 bases). CDR1 and CDR2 (germline): SQVTM, ANQGSEA. The CDR3 sequence is 12 residues long. V shed 4 bases and J shed 6 bases, with 9 bases lying between them. The CDR3 loop reads CSVVDSYEKLFF. CDR3 DNA sequence: TGCAGCGTTGTGGACAGCTATGAAAAACTGTTTTTT.

The chain carries TRBV11-2 and TRBJ2-6; D tentatively reads TRBD1 or TRBD2 (5 bases each). The ends were cut back, 3 bases at V and 0 bases at J, with 12 bases in the middle. Germline V lookup: CDR1 SGHAT, CDR2 FQNNGV. This CDR3 has 17 residues. CDR3 protein: CASSFLGVNSGANVLTF. The CDR3 bases are TGTGCCAGCAGCTTCCTGGGGGTCAACTCTGGGGCCAACGTCCTGACTTTC.

This rearrangement joins TRBV5-1 to TRBJ2-2; TRBD1 aligns across 9 bases. The CDR3 contains 16 residues. Germline trimming cut 2 bases from V and 7 bases from J; bases unmatched to any gene: 9. Germline V gives CDR1 SGHRS, CDR2 YFSETQ. The CDR3 sequence: CASSLRTGVYGGELFF. CDR3 nucleotide sequence: TGCGCCAGCAGCTTAAGGACAGGGGTGTATGGCGGGGAGCTGTTTTTT.

This chain joins TRBV9 and TRBJ2-1, with D uncertain. Germline CDR1 SGDLS, CDR2 YYNGEE. Trimming removed 3 bases at V and 6 bases at J, with 7 bases between. There are 12 residues in the CDR3. The CDR3 DNA is TGTGCCAGCAGCGGCCCCGGCAATGAGCAGTTCTTC. Translating it yields CASSGPGNEQFF.

The V call is TRBV28, the J call TRBJ1-5, with D tentatively TRBD1 (5 bases). This CDR3 region has 19 residues. The V end was cut by 4 bases, the J end by 3 bases, with 25 bases between. Germline V gene sequence: CDR1 MDHEN, CDR2 SYDVKM. The CDR3 DNA sequence: TGTGCCAGCAGTTCCCCACAGGCAACTGGACGGTTATTCAATCAGCCCCAGCATTTT. Translating it yields CASSSPQATGRLFNQPQHF.

This clone has only one observation. The chain carries TRBV4-3 and TRBJ2-7, with D unclear. Germline V gene sequence: CDR1 LGHNA, CDR2 YSLEER. V was clipped by 1 base and J by 2 bases, with 9 bases between them. The CDR3 consists of 14 residues. The CDR3 DNA reads TGCGCCAGCAGCCAAGCCGTCACCACCTACGAGCAGTACTTC. Residues: CASSQAVTTYEQYF.

The chain combines TRBV6-6 with TRBJ1-2, with a possible D match to TRBD1 (5 bases). CDR1 and CDR2 (germline): MNHNY, SVGAGI (reference sequence). The CDR3 is 16 residues long. The V and J ends lost 0 bases and 8 bases respectively, with 19 bases between them. The CDR3 loop reads CASSYSSLPRAGGYTF. CDR3 sequence (DNA): TGTGCCAGCAGTTACTCGTCTCTCCCCAGGGCCGGCGGCTACACCTTC.

The V call is TRBV6-1, the J call TRBJ1-1; D is uncertain. From germline, CDR1 is MNHNS and CDR2 SASEGT. V shed 7 bases and J shed 9 bases, with 18 bases lying between them. This CDR3 contains 13 residues. CDR3 in DNA: TGTGCCAGCATGGTTTTTGGAACAGTAAAAGCTTTCTTT. Residues: CASMVFGTVKAFF.

This chain uses TRBV15 with TRBJ1-1; no clear D gene. V was trimmed by 6 bases and J by 0 bases, leaving 8 bases between them. Germline V gene lookup returns CDR1 LNHNV and CDR2 YYDKDF (reference sequence). CDR3 size: 13 residues. The CDR3 nucleotides read TGTGCCACCAGATCCTTGGTGAACACTGAAGCTTTCTTT. Its translation: CATRSLVNTEAFF.

This rearrangement joins TRBV2 to TRBJ2-7; D is uncertain. Trimming pared 5 bases from V and 7 bases from J, leaving 9 bases between. The CDR3 loop spans 11 amino acids. Germline CDR1 reads SNHLY; CDR2 reads FYNNEI. The CDR3 loop is CASSTSREQYF. CDR3 coding DNA: TGTGCCAGCAGTACAAGTAGGGAGCAGTACTTC.

The V and J genes are TRBV5-1 and TRBJ1-4; D unresolved. Trimming removed 4 bases at V and 3 bases at J, with 19 bases between. The germline CDR1 and CDR2 sequences are SGHRS and YFSETQ. The CDR3 covers 17 residues. CDR3 in DNA: TGCGCCAGCAGCGAAACCCTGGGGAGGGTGGCTAATGAAAAACTGTTTTTT. It is translated as CASSETLGRVANEKLFF.

This clone was observed a handful of times. The chain is built from TRBV25-1 and TRBJ1-1; D gene uncertain. Trimming took off 5 bases at V and 4 bases at J, with 14 bases between the two ends. The CDR3 has 14 residues. CDR1 is MGHDK and CDR2 is SYGVNS in the germline V gene. The CDR3 DNA is TGTGCCAGCAGTAGCCGGGGTGGTCTCACTGAAGCTTTCTTT. Its protein product is CASSSRGGLTEAFF.

The chain uses TRBV6-1 and TRBJ1-5; D is unclear. Germline V gives CDR1 MNHNS, CDR2 SASEGT. V gave up 5 bases and J gave up 5 bases, with 10 bases separating them. The CDR3 extends over 13 amino acids. CDR3 loop: CASSLREYQPQHF. For the CDR3, the DNA is TGTGCCAGCAGTTTGCGGGAATATCAGCCCCAGCATTTT.

The chain joins TRBV19 to TRBJ2-5; D uncertain. This CDR3 is built from 13 residues. CDR1 is LNHDA and CDR2 is SQIVND in the germline V gene (reference sequence). V was shortened by 6 bases and J by 4 bases, with 12 bases between the two germline ends. The CDR3 DNA is TGTGCCAGTAGAGTCGGTTTTGGAGAGACCCAGTACTTC. Translating gives CASRVGFGETQYF.

This chain's CDR3 is CASSPAAESSYNEQFF. The CDR3 coding sequence is TGTGCCAGCAGCCCCGCGGCCGAAAGCTCCTACAATGAGCAGTTCTTC. The chain recombines TRBV7-9 with TRBJ2-1; no reliable D call. V lost 5 bases and J lost 0, with 14 bases in between. Germline CDR1 reads SEHNR; CDR2 reads FQNEAQ (reference sequence). This CDR3 is built from 16 residues.